In its sample, the clone carrying this TCR beta chain was seen many times. TCRdb used MiXCR to reprocess the 5' RACE reads, holding one entry per CDR3 protein. This table holds approximately 67,000 distinct CDR3 sequences, approximately 8.3% found once. These data belong to a study of early T cells in non-severe SARS-CoV-2 infection. CDR3 length equals 13 residues. Germline V gene lookup returns CDR1 SGHVS and CDR2 FNYEAQ. V was trimmed by 0 bases and J by 15 bases, leaving 15 bases between them. The specimen was whole blood. The J gene is TRBJ2-1, the V gene TRBV7-6, with D tentatively TRBD1 (5 bases). The receptor comes from an adult who was a healthcare worker with PCR-confirmed SARS-CoV-2 infection or an uninfected control (not recorded which). Here the CDR3 reads CASSLAYTTQGFF. CDR3 in DNA: TGTGCCAGCAGCTTAGCGTATACCACTCAGGGGTTCTTC.